This entry describes one T cell receptor beta chain. Its antigen is not identified. All patients relapsed after autologous stem cell transplantation, and brentuximab vedotin exposure varied. The patients, who had relapsed/refractory classical Hodgkin lymphoma, achieved best responses of complete response, partial response or progressive disease. This record belongs to a study of PD-1 blockade in classical Hodgkin lymphoma. Study observations and caveats: What drove the repertoire differences, possibly disease activity or prior therapy, has not been defined. Before treatment, complete responders showed about the same diversity as newly diagnosed patients. A significant rise in TCR diversity by C4D1 was seen for CD4+ but not CD8+ cells.

Between the trimmed V and J ends, which lost 5 bases and 6 bases, there was a span of 13 bases. The CDR3 extends over 13 amino acids. The germline V gene has CDR1 KGHSH and CDR2 LQKENI. Clones were read by immunoSEQ multiplex PCR, and TCRdb kept only the in-frame ones, dropping some. Among about 99,000 clones listed, about four fifths were seen once. The V call is TRBV18, the J call TRBJ1-1, with D possibly TRBD1 on 5 matching bases. This clonotype was sampled from a human donor with classical Hodgkin lymphoma. Sequenced here: peripheral blood mononuclear cells (PBMCs), sampled before the second cycle of nivolumab. CDR3 in amino acids: CASSADKHSEAFF. The CDR3 DNA reads TGTGCCAGCTCAGCGGACAAGCACTCTGAAGCTTTCTTT.